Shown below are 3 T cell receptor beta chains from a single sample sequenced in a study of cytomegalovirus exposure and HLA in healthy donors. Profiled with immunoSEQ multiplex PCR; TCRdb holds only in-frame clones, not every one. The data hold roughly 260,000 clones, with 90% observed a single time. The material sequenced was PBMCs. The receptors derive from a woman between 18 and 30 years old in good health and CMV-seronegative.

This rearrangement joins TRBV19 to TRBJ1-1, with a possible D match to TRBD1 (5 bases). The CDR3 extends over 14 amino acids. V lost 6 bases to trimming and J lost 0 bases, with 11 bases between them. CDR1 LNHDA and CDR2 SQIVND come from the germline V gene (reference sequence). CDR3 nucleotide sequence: TGTGCCAGTAGAGGGCCAGGGATGAACACTGAAGCTTTCTTT. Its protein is CASRGPGMNTEAFF.

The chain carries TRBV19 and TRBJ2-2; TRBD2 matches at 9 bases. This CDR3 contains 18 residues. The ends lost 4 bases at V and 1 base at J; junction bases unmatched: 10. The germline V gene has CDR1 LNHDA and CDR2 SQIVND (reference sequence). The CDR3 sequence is CASSRGVGLAQNTGELFF. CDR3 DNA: TGTGCCAGTAGTAGGGGGGTGGGACTAGCCCAGAACACCGGGGAGCTGTTTTTT.

CDR3 nucleotide sequence: TGCGCCAGCAGCCAGGGACTAGCGGGGGGTTCCAATGAGCAGTTCTTC. Its protein product is CASSQGLAGGSNEQFF. The chain uses TRBV4-3 and TRBJ2-1; 15 nucleotides match TRBD2. Germline V CDR1 and CDR2: LGHNA, YSLEER. The CDR3 loop spans 16 amino acids. V was clipped by 3 bases and J by 6 bases; unmatched bases: 3.